A selection of T cell receptor beta chains follows, all from one sample in a study of CD8 T cells in ankylosing spondylitis. TCRdb reanalysed the 5' RACE reads using MiXCR and keeps one entry per CDR3 protein. The data contain 150,000 to 200,000 distinct CDR3 sequences, about a third of them seen just once; the ten biggest clones take up over 5.5%. The specimen was synovial fluid, either unsorted or a sorted T cell fraction (not recorded which). The receptors stem from a male donor with ankylosing spondylitis. CDR3s include the opening cysteine and the closing phenylalanine or tryptophan. Fields, in order: clone size, J gene, D gene, V gene, CDR3 DNA, CDR3 protein. The D gene is left open where the match is weak. Some rows mark clone size as missing; the rest say once, few, many or name a class of expanded clone.

size: .; J: TRBJ1-1; D: .; V: TRBV12-3/TRBV12-4; DNA: TGTGCCAGCACCGCGAGAGGGGCCTTAGCAGCTTTCTTT; CDR3: CASTARGALAAFF
size: .; J: TRBJ2-5; D: .; V: TRBV30; DNA: TGTGCCTGGAGTACCACTACGACCCAGTACTTC; CDR3: CAWSTTTTQYF
size: many; J: TRBJ1-5; D: TRBD1; V: TRBV27; DNA: TGTGCCAGCGCGGGACAGATCAATCAGCCCCAGCATTTT; CDR3: CASAGQINQPQHF
size: few; J: TRBJ2-7; D: .; V: TRBV28; DNA: TGTGCCAGCAGTCCATGGGCGGTGGCGGGCAGCACCTACGAGCAGTACTTC; CDR3: CASSPWAVAGSTYEQYF
size: many; J: TRBJ2-3; D: .; V: TRBV24-1; DNA: TGTGCCACCAGTGATTTAGCCTTTGCGGGCACAGATACGCAGTATTTT; CDR3: CATSDLAFAGTDTQYF
size: .; J: TRBJ2-3; D: .; V: TRBV5-1; DNA: TGCGCCTGCAGCTTTGGCCATTCAGATACGCAGTATTTT; CDR3: CACSFGHSDTQYF
size: many; J: TRBJ2-5; D: .; V: TRBV5-1; DNA: TGCGCCAGCAGCTTCAGGGGCTCTCAACAAGAGACCCAGTACTTC; CDR3: CASSFRGSQQETQYF
size: few; J: TRBJ1-1; D: .; V: TRBV20-1; DNA: TGCAGTGCCAATCACAGGGTAGGCACTGAAGCTTTCTTT; CDR3: CSANHRVGTEAFF
size: few; J: TRBJ1-2; D: .; V: TRBV10-3; DNA: TGTGCCATCAGTGACACGGGGTACTATGGCTACACCTTC; CDR3: CAISDTGYYGYTF
size: .; J: TRBJ2-5; D: .; V: TRBV7-9; DNA: TGTGCCAGCAGCTTAGTACGGGATCTGGGGACCCAGTACTTC; CDR3: CASSLVRDLGTQYF
size: .; J: TRBJ1-5; D: .; V: TRBV29-1; DNA: TGCAGCGTTGCGGGGAGGGAGGGCCAGCCCCAGCATTTT; CDR3: CSVAGREGQPQHF
size: .; J: TRBJ2-5; D: .; V: TRBV12-5; DNA: TGTGCTAGTGGTTCCGGAGGGGTAGGAGAGACCCAGTACTTC; CDR3: CASGSGGVGETQYF
size: many; J: TRBJ2-7; D: TRBD2; V: TRBV2; DNA: TGTGCCAGCATTCATCCGGGACTATACGAGCAGTACTTC; CDR3: CASIHPGLYEQYF
size: .; J: TRBJ1-2; D: .; V: TRBV6-2/TRBV6-3; DNA: TGTGCCAGCAGTTCCGACTCTGGGGGTGGCTACACCTTC; CDR3: CASSSDSGGGYTF
size: .; J: TRBJ1-3; D: .; V: TRBV5-1; DNA: TGCGCCAGCAGCCCTCGCGGAGCTTCCTCTGGAAACACCATATATTTT; CDR3: CASSPRGASSGNTIYF
size: many; J: TRBJ2-7; D: TRBD2; V: TRBV29-1; DNA: TGCAGCGTTGAAGGGGGGGCTAGCGGGAGAGTCTACGAGCAGTACTTC; CDR3: CSVEGGASGRVYEQYF
size: few; J: TRBJ2-7; D: TRBD2; V: TRBV7-8; DNA: TGTGCCAGCAGCCTAAAGGGACTAGCGGGGTACGAGCAGTACTTC; CDR3: CASSLKGLAGYEQYF
size: few; J: TRBJ2-1; D: TRBD2; V: TRBV20-1; DNA: TGCAGTGCCAAGGGGCTGGCGGGAGTAATCTCCTACAATGAGCAGTTCTTC; CDR3: CSAKGLAGVISYNEQFF
size: .; J: TRBJ1-5; D: TRBD1; V: TRBV12-3/TRBV12-4; DNA: TGTGCCAGCGGCCACCGATCAGGGGGGAGCAATCAGCCCCAGCATTTT; CDR3: CASGHRSGGSNQPQHF
size: many; J: TRBJ2-7; D: .; V: TRBV20-1; DNA: TGCAGTGCCAGCGACCCCAGGGACCCATCCTACGAGCAGTACTTC; CDR3: CSASDPRDPSYEQYF
size: many; J: TRBJ2-1; D: .; V: TRBV18; DNA: TGTGCCAGCTCCTCCGGGACGCAGAACAATGAGCAGTTCTTC; CDR3: CASSSGTQNNEQFF
size: .; J: TRBJ1-1; D: TRBD1; V: TRBV29-1; DNA: TGCAGCGTTGAAGAAACAGGGGGCACTGAAGCTTTCTTT; CDR3: CSVEETGGTEAFF
size: few; J: TRBJ1-5; D: TRBD1; V: TRBV12-3/TRBV12-4; DNA: TGTGCCAGCAGTACCACACCGGGACAGGGGTATTTT; CDR3: CASSTTPGQGYF
size: few; J: TRBJ2-7; D: TRBD1; V: TRBV28; DNA: TGTGCCAGCAGTTTCGAGAGGGCGACAGGGGATACCTACGAGCAGTACTTC; CDR3: CASSFERATGDTYEQYF
size: few; J: TRBJ2-7; D: .; V: TRBV27; DNA: TGTGCCAGCAGTTTATTGGGGCTCAGCAACGAGCAGTACTTC; CDR3: CASSLLGLSNEQYF
size: .; J: TRBJ2-1; D: TRBD2; V: TRBV25-1; DNA: TGTGCCAGCAGTGAATTGGGTAGCGGGGGGGCGATTGAGCAGTTCTTC; CDR3: CASSELGSGGAIEQFF
size: .; J: TRBJ2-7; D: .; V: TRBV9; DNA: TGTGCCAGCAGCGTAACAGGTAGCTCCTACGAGCAGTACTTC; CDR3: CASSVTGSSYEQYF
size: few; J: TRBJ2-7; D: TRBD2; V: TRBV7-2; DNA: TGTGCCAGCAGCTATCAGCGGGAGGGAAGCGAGCAGTACTTC; CDR3: CASSYQREGSEQYF
size: .; J: TRBJ2-5; D: TRBD1; V: TRBV28; DNA: TGTGCCAGCAGTTCCCCCGGACAGGGAAGGGAGACCCAGTACTTC; CDR3: CASSSPGQGRETQYF
size: .; J: TRBJ2-1; D: TRBD2; V: TRBV12-3/TRBV12-4; DNA: TGTGCCAGCAGTTTTCTTAGCGGGGGATTCGACAATGAGCAGTTCTTC; CDR3: CASSFLSGGFDNEQFF
size: .; J: TRBJ1-1; D: .; V: TRBV7-8; DNA: TGTGCCAGCAGCCCAAACGCCGGGGGCACGCGGGAAGCTTTCTTT; CDR3: CASSPNAGGTREAFF
size: .; J: TRBJ2-7; D: TRBD1; V: TRBV20-1; DNA: TGCAGTGCTAGAGATTTGGGACAGGGGGCTGAGCAGTACTTC; CDR3: CSARDLGQGAEQYF
size: .; J: TRBJ2-1; D: TRBD2; V: TRBV5-1; DNA: TGCGCCAGCAGCCCTGGACTAGCGGAGCCCACGTTCTTC; CDR3: CASSPGLAEPTFF
size: many; J: TRBJ2-7; D: .; V: TRBV2; DNA: TGTGCCAGCCGAGTCTACGAGCAGTACTTC; CDR3: CASRVYEQYF
size: once; J: TRBJ1-1; D: .; V: TRBV7-8; DNA: TGTGCCAGCAGCTCGTACACCAGTATGAACACTGAAGCTTTCTTT; CDR3: CASSSYTSMNTEAFF
size: .; J: TRBJ2-5; D: .; V: TRBV30; DNA: TGTGCCTGGAGTAAATCCAGACAAGAGACCCAGTACTTC; CDR3: CAWSKSRQETQYF
size: many; J: TRBJ2-1; D: .; V: TRBV7-8; DNA: TGTGCCAGCAGCCCCATGCCAGGGGGGACTTACAATGAGCAGTTCTTC; CDR3: CASSPMPGGTYNEQFF
size: .; J: TRBJ2-1; D: .; V: TRBV2; DNA: TGTGCCAGCACCATGGCCGGGGGTACCTTCTACAATGAGCAGTTCTTC; CDR3: CASTMAGGTFYNEQFF
size: many; J: TRBJ1-1; D: .; V: TRBV5-1; DNA: TGCGCCAGCAGCTTGGGACGCTGGGGCACTGAAGCTTTCTTT; CDR3: CASSLGRWGTEAFF
size: many; J: TRBJ2-2; D: .; V: TRBV5-1; DNA: TGCGCCAGCAGCGGTGGCACCGGGGAGCTGTTTTTT; CDR3: CASSGGTGELFF
size: few; J: TRBJ2-5; D: .; V: TRBV20-1; DNA: TGCAGTGCCAGTAATTTTGGAGGGTCGTGGACCCAGTACTTC; CDR3: CSASNFGGSWTQYF
size: many; J: TRBJ1-2; D: .; V: TRBV29-1; DNA: TGCAGCGTTGTCCCACAGGATCGCACAAACTATGGCTACACCTTC; CDR3: CSVVPQDRTNYGYTF
size: many; J: TRBJ2-2; D: .; V: TRBV3-1; DNA: TGTGCCAGCAGCCCCAGGACAGCGAACACCGGGGAGCTGTTTTTT; CDR3: CASSPRTANTGELFF
size: .; J: TRBJ1-1; D: TRBD1; V: TRBV5-6; DNA: TGTGCCAGCAGCCTCCCGGGGACAGGGAGGAACACTGAAGCTTTCTTT; CDR3: CASSLPGTGRNTEAFF
size: many; J: TRBJ1-1; D: .; V: TRBV5-1; DNA: TGCGCCAGCAGCCTGGGCGGGGACCTGAACACTGAAGCTTTCTTT; CDR3: CASSLGGDLNTEAFF
size: .; J: TRBJ1-2; D: .; V: TRBV29-1; DNA: TGCAGCGTTGAAACGGCAGGGAGCCTCAACCATGGCTACACCTTC; CDR3: CSVETAGSLNHGYTF
size: .; J: TRBJ1-6; D: TRBD1; V: TRBV2; DNA: TGTGCCAGCAGTGAAGTGGTACAGGGGAATTCACCCCTCCACTTT; CDR3: CASSEVVQGNSPLHF
size: .; J: TRBJ2-2; D: TRBD2; V: TRBV2; DNA: TGTGCCAGCAGGATGGGACTAGCGGGCGGCACCGGGGAGCTGTTTTTT; CDR3: CASRMGLAGGTGELFF
size: .; J: TRBJ2-3; D: TRBD2; V: TRBV30; DNA: TGTGCCTGGAGGACTAGCGGGCACACAGATACGCAGTATTTT; CDR3: CAWRTSGHTDTQYF